This is a list of T cell receptor beta chains from one sample in a study of vaccination and CD4 T cells after COVID-19. One entry per CDR3 protein results from TCRdb running MiXCR on the PCR reads. Here the sample spans about 25,000 distinct CDR3 sequences, around half being singletons. Their cognate antigens are unknown. The sample was CD4+ T cells from blood, cultured in vitro. All receptors derive from a human donor who had recovered from COVID-19. Both conserved end residues are part of each CDR3. Each record gives: V gene, D gene, clone size, J gene, CDR3 DNA, CDR3 protein. D genes are given only for firm matches. Rows give clone size only sometimes, using once, few, many, or a class for an expanded clone.

V gene: TRBV6-1; D gene: NA; clone size: few; J gene: TRBJ2-4; CDR3 DNA: TGTGCCAGCAGTAGGGGGAACATTCAGTACTTC; CDR3 protein: CASSRGNIQYF
V gene: TRBV20-1; D gene: TRBD1; clone size: NA; J gene: TRBJ2-2; CDR3 DNA: TGCAGTGCTAGCCGCGGACAGGGAGACACCGGGGAGCTGTTTTTT; CDR3 protein: CSASRGQGDTGELFF
V gene: TRBV7-2; D gene: NA; clone size: NA; J gene: TRBJ2-1; CDR3 DNA: TGTGCCAGCAGCCCATTAAAGGCCAATGAGCAGTTCTTC; CDR3 protein: CASSPLKANEQFF
V gene: TRBV7-9; D gene: TRBD2; clone size: NA; J gene: TRBJ2-5; CDR3 DNA: TGTGCCAGCAGCTCTTCGGGGGGAGAGACCCAGTACTTC; CDR3 protein: CASSSSGGETQYF
V gene: TRBV28; D gene: TRBD2; clone size: NA; J gene: TRBJ2-3; CDR3 DNA: TGTGCCAGCAGCCCCCTACTAGCGGGATTCACAGATACGCAGTATTTT; CDR3 protein: CASSPLLAGFTDTQYF
V gene: TRBV20-1; D gene: NA; clone size: NA; J gene: TRBJ1-5; CDR3 DNA: TGCAGTGCTAGTCCCGCCGGGCTCAATCAGCCCCAGCATTTT; CDR3 protein: CSASPAGLNQPQHF
V gene: TRBV6-5; D gene: NA; clone size: NA; J gene: TRBJ1-1; CDR3 DNA: TGTGCCAGCAGTTGGACATCTTTGAACACTGAAGCTTTCTTT; CDR3 protein: CASSWTSLNTEAFF
V gene: TRBV19; D gene: NA; clone size: few; J gene: TRBJ1-5; CDR3 DNA: TGTGCCAGTAGTATACCGACAGGAGTAGGCAATCAGCCCCAGCATTTT; CDR3 protein: CASSIPTGVGNQPQHF
V gene: TRBV20-1; D gene: TRBD2; clone size: few; J gene: TRBJ2-3; CDR3 DNA: TGCAGTGCTAGGCCAGCGGGGGGGGGCACAGATACGCAGTATTTT; CDR3 protein: CSARPAGGGTDTQYF
V gene: TRBV20-1; D gene: TRBD1; clone size: few; J gene: TRBJ1-4; CDR3 DNA: TGCAGTGCTAGAGAACAGGGGAGAAGAGAAAAACTGTTTTTT; CDR3 protein: CSAREQGRREKLFF
V gene: TRBV28; D gene: NA; clone size: NA; J gene: TRBJ1-5; CDR3 DNA: TGTGCCAGCAGTGCCACCGGGCAGGGGAATCAGCCCCAGCATTTT; CDR3 protein: CASSATGQGNQPQHF
V gene: TRBV5-4; D gene: NA; clone size: NA; J gene: TRBJ2-5; CDR3 DNA: TGTGCCAGCAGCTTGGAAGAGACCCAGTACTTC; CDR3 protein: CASSLEETQYF
V gene: TRBV27; D gene: NA; clone size: NA; J gene: TRBJ2-5; CDR3 DNA: TGTGCCAGCAGTTTCTCGGGCCCCCGGACCCAGTACTTC; CDR3 protein: CASSFSGPRTQYF
V gene: TRBV7-7; D gene: NA; clone size: few; J gene: TRBJ2-1; CDR3 DNA: TGTGCCAGCAGCACAGGTCGTGGGAGAACTGAGCAGTTCTTC; CDR3 protein: CASSTGRGRTEQFF
V gene: TRBV6-2/TRBV6-3; D gene: NA; clone size: NA; J gene: TRBJ1-5; CDR3 DNA: TGTGCCAGCAGTTTACACTCAGGGACCTCCAGAAGAGGCAATCAGCCCCAGCATTTT; CDR3 protein: CASSLHSGTSRRGNQPQHF
V gene: TRBV20-1; D gene: TRBD2; clone size: NA; J gene: TRBJ2-5; CDR3 DNA: TGCAGTAAGAAACTAGCCGGGACTAGCGGGGAGACCCAGTACTTC; CDR3 protein: CSKKLAGTSGETQYF
V gene: TRBV12-3/TRBV12-4; D gene: TRBD1; clone size: NA; J gene: TRBJ1-3; CDR3 DNA: TGTGCCAGCAGCCGGGACAGAAGAAACACCATATATTTT; CDR3 protein: CASSRDRRNTIYF
V gene: TRBV15; D gene: NA; clone size: few; J gene: TRBJ2-7; CDR3 DNA: TGTGCCACCAGCAGTTTTCTAGGAAGGAAGTACGAGCAGTACTTC; CDR3 protein: CATSSFLGRKYEQYF
V gene: TRBV6-2/TRBV6-3; D gene: NA; clone size: NA; J gene: TRBJ2-3; CDR3 DNA: TGTGCCAGCAGTTACTTCAATACGCAGTATTTT; CDR3 protein: CASSYFNTQYF
V gene: TRBV21-1; D gene: NA; clone size: few; J gene: TRBJ1-5; CDR3 DNA: TGTGCCAGCAGCAAATCGACAGCCGATTATAGCAATCAGCCCCAGCATTTT; CDR3 protein: CASSKSTADYSNQPQHF
V gene: TRBV20-1; D gene: TRBD1; clone size: NA; J gene: TRBJ1-2; CDR3 DNA: TGCAGTGCTTTAACCGGGACAGGGTCGTCTGGCTACACCTTC; CDR3 protein: CSALTGTGSSGYTF
V gene: TRBV6-1; D gene: TRBD2; clone size: once; J gene: TRBJ2-5; CDR3 DNA: TGTGCCAGCACCTCAGGTGGACTAGGACACCAAGAGACCCAGTACTTC; CDR3 protein: CASTSGGLGHQETQYF
V gene: TRBV29-1; D gene: NA; clone size: few; J gene: TRBJ2-1; CDR3 DNA: TGCAGCGTGATGCAGGGGGGTGACGATGAGCAGTTCTTC; CDR3 protein: CSVMQGGDDEQFF
V gene: TRBV6-5; D gene: NA; clone size: few; J gene: TRBJ1-2; CDR3 DNA: TGTGCCAGCAGTTACTCCGCGGCTGGATATAGGGGGGTGTGGGGTTATGGCTACACCTTC; CDR3 protein: CASSYSAAGYRGVWGYGYTF
V gene: TRBV19; D gene: NA; clone size: few; J gene: TRBJ1-1; CDR3 DNA: TGTGCCAGTAGTATCACCCGGGGCGGGACTGAAGCTTTCTTT; CDR3 protein: CASSITRGGTEAFF
V gene: TRBV6-1; D gene: NA; clone size: medium-sized; J gene: TRBJ1-5; CDR3 DNA: TGTGCCAGCAGGGCGGATAGCAATCAGCCCCAGCATTTT; CDR3 protein: CASRADSNQPQHF
V gene: TRBV7-9; D gene: NA; clone size: NA; J gene: TRBJ1-5; CDR3 DNA: TGTGCCAGCAGCTCAAGCAGGGGACACACCAATCAGCCCCAGCATTTT; CDR3 protein: CASSSSRGHTNQPQHF
V gene: TRBV20-1; D gene: TRBD1; clone size: few; J gene: TRBJ2-7; CDR3 DNA: TGCAGTGCTAGAGTTAGGCAGGGGGCACCTCCCGAGCAGTACTTC; CDR3 protein: CSARVRQGAPPEQYF
V gene: TRBV7-8; D gene: NA; clone size: NA; J gene: TRBJ2-7; CDR3 DNA: TGTGCCAGCAGCTTAGTTGTGGGACCCTACGAGCAGTACTTC; CDR3 protein: CASSLVVGPYEQYF
V gene: TRBV19; D gene: NA; clone size: few; J gene: TRBJ2-2; CDR3 DNA: TGTGCCAGTAGTCCACAGGGTATCGGGGAGCTGTTTTTT; CDR3 protein: CASSPQGIGELFF
V gene: TRBV12-3/TRBV12-4; D gene: NA; clone size: NA; J gene: TRBJ2-7; CDR3 DNA: TGTGCCAGCAGTTTTACCGGGAACTACGAGCAGTACTTC; CDR3 protein: CASSFTGNYEQYF
V gene: TRBV28; D gene: NA; clone size: NA; J gene: TRBJ1-6; CDR3 DNA: TGTGCCAGCAGTCCATCCGGGACGCTGTATAATTCACCCCTCCACTTT; CDR3 protein: CASSPSGTLYNSPLHF
V gene: TRBV20-1; D gene: TRBD2; clone size: few; J gene: TRBJ2-7; CDR3 DNA: TGCAGTGCTAGGGACCGACTAGCGGGGATAAACGAGCAGTACTTC; CDR3 protein: CSARDRLAGINEQYF
V gene: TRBV5-6; D gene: TRBD1; clone size: NA; J gene: TRBJ2-1; CDR3 DNA: TGTGCCAGCAGCCCCATCGACAGGGGTCAGTTCTTC; CDR3 protein: CASSPIDRGQFF
V gene: TRBV6-2/TRBV6-3; D gene: TRBD2; clone size: NA; J gene: TRBJ2-2; CDR3 DNA: TGTGCCAGCAGTTACCCCGGACTAGCGGGAGAGACACCGAACACCGGGGAGCTGTTTTTT; CDR3 protein: CASSYPGLAGETPNTGELFF
V gene: TRBV7-8; D gene: TRBD1; clone size: NA; J gene: TRBJ2-3; CDR3 DNA: TGTGCCAGCAGCTTAGCCGGGACAGGGGCCCCAGATACGCAGTATTTT; CDR3 protein: CASSLAGTGAPDTQYF
V gene: TRBV9; D gene: NA; clone size: once; J gene: TRBJ2-5; CDR3 DNA: TGTGCCAGCAGCACACAGGGTTGGGAGACCCAGTACTTC; CDR3 protein: CASSTQGWETQYF
V gene: TRBV6-4; D gene: TRBD2; clone size: NA; J gene: TRBJ2-2; CDR3 DNA: TGTGCCAGCAGTGACCGTCAGCGGGAGGGTGTCACCAGGGAGCTGTTTTTT; CDR3 protein: CASSDRQREGVTRELFF
V gene: TRBV23-1; D gene: TRBD2; clone size: NA; J gene: TRBJ2-5; CDR3 DNA: TGCGCCAGCAGTCAAAAGACTAGCGGGGGGGTTGATCGAGAGACCCAGTACTTC; CDR3 protein: CASSQKTSGGVDRETQYF
V gene: TRBV4-3; D gene: TRBD2; clone size: NA; J gene: TRBJ2-4; CDR3 DNA: TGCGCCAGCAGCCAAGAACCGGGTAGCGCGGGGGGCATTCAGTACTTC; CDR3 protein: CASSQEPGSAGGIQYF
V gene: TRBV24-1; D gene: NA; clone size: NA; J gene: TRBJ1-2; CDR3 DNA: TGTGCCACCAGTGATTTGACAGAGTCCTATGGCTACACCTTC; CDR3 protein: CATSDLTESYGYTF
V gene: TRBV6-2/TRBV6-3; D gene: TRBD1; clone size: NA; J gene: TRBJ2-2; CDR3 DNA: TGTGCCAGCAGGCTAGGGGGCCAAGGCACCGGGGAGCTGTTTTTT; CDR3 protein: CASRLGGQGTGELFF
V gene: TRBV20-1; D gene: NA; clone size: few; J gene: TRBJ1-2; CDR3 DNA: TGCAGTGCTGATCGACAGGACCACTATGGCTACACCTTC; CDR3 protein: CSADRQDHYGYTF
V gene: TRBV24-1; D gene: TRBD1; clone size: once; J gene: TRBJ2-5; CDR3 DNA: TGTGCCACCAGTCGATCGGGACAGGGACGTGAGACCCAGTACTTC; CDR3 protein: CATSRSGQGRETQYF